The entry below gives a single T cell receptor (beta chain) sequence along with its context. These data originate in a study of shared clonotypes between healthy human individuals. CD45RO negativity and positive selection for CCR7 defined naive CD8 cells, a population that excluded terminally differentiated effector memory CD45RA+ cells. Germline V gives CDR1 MGHDK, CDR2 SYGVNS. The CDR3 consists of 17 residues. The V gene lost 3 bases and the J gene lost 4 bases, with 22 bases spanning the gap. Assay: immunoSEQ multiplex PCR; the TCRdb copy retains only in-frame clones and omits some. The table lists 1.5 million to 2.5 million clones, roughly 95% of them singletons.

The V call is TRBV25-1, the J call TRBJ2-7, with D perhaps matching TRBD1 (5 bases). The sequence was obtained from a man in his late teens or twenties in good health. The material sequenced was naive CD8+ T cells sorted from blood. CDR3 sequence: CASSDPSGPPGAYEQYF. The CDR3 DNA is TGTGCCAGCAGTGACCCGTCAGGTCCACCTGGGGCTTACGAGCAGTACTTC.